This T cell receptor beta chain was sequenced during a study of vaccination effects on CD4 cells after COVID-19. About the research overall: Vaccine administered to participants consisted of two doses of either BNT162b2 or mRNA-1273. Sample donation by two convalescent patients took place 16 days and one week before vaccination.

Isolation of CD4+ T cells took place after approximately ten days of culture. SARS-CoV-2 infected the person between March and December 2020, as confirmed by PCR. The repertoire was sequenced with immunoSEQ multiplex PCR; TCRdb's copy has only in-frame clones and lacks some. The table shows 50,000 to 70,000 clones, with approximately 78% occurring only once. Study-wide points: Few convalescent patients and no early post-infection timepoints were included in the study.

On this clone: The antigen remains undetermined.

The sample in question was CD4+ T cells from PBMCs cultured without peptide, obtained before COVID-19 vaccination. This sequence was found in a human donor who had a prior SARS-CoV-2 infection.

This chain's CDR3 is CASSPPSLGAGELFF. CDR3 sequence (DNA): TGTGCCAGCTCACCACCGTCGCTTGGGGCCGGGGAGCTGTTTTTT. The chain recombines TRBV18 with TRBJ2-2; D gene ambiguous. The CDR3 is 15 amino acids. Looked up from germline, CDR1 is KGHSH and CDR2 is LQKENI. V lost 0 bases, J lost 6 bases, and 11 bases lay in between.